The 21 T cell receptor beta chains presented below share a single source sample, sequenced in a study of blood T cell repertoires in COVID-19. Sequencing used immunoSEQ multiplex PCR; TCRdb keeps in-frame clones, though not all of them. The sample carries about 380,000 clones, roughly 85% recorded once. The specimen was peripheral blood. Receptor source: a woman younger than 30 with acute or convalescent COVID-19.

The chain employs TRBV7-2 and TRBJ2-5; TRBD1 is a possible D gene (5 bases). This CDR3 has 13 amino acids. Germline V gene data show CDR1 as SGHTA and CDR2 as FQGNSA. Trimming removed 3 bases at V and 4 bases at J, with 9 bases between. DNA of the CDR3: TGTGCCAGCAGCTTCATAGGGGCAGAGACCCAGTACTTC. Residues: CASSFIGAETQYF.

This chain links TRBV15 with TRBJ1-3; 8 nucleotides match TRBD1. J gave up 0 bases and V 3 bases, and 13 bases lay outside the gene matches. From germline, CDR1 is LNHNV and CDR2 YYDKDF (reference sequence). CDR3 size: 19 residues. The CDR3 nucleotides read TGTGCCACCAGCAGGTCCGGGACAGGATTGGTCGGCTCTGGAAACACCATATATTTT. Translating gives CATSRSGTGLVGSGNTIYF.

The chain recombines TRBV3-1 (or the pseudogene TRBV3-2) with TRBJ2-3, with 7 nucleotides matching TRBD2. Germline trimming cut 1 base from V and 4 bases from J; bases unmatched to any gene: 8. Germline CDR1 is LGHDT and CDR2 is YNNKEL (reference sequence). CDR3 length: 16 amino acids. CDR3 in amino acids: CASSQGLVGGADTQYF. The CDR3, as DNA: TGTGCCAGCAGCCAAGGACTAGTGGGGGGGGCAGATACGCAGTATTTT.

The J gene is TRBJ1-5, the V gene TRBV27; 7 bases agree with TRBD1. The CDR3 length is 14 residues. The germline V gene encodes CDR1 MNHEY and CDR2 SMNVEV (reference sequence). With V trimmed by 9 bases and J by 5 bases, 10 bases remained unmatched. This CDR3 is CARLTTGQDQPQHF. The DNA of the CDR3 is TGTGCCAGGTTAACGACAGGGCAGGATCAGCCCCAGCATTTT.

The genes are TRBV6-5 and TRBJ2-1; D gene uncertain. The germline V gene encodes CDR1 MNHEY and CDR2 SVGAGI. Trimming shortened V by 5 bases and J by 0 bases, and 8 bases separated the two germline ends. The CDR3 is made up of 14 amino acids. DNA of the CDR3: TGTGCCAGCAGTCTCACTGGCTCCTACAATGAGCAGTTCTTC. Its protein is CASSLTGSYNEQFF.

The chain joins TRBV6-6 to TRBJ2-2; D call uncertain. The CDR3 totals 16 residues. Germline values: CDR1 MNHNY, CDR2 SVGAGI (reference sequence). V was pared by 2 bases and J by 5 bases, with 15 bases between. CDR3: CASSYPSYQVTGELFF. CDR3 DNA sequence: TGTGCCAGCAGTTACCCCTCTTATCAGGTTACCGGGGAGCTGTTTTTT.

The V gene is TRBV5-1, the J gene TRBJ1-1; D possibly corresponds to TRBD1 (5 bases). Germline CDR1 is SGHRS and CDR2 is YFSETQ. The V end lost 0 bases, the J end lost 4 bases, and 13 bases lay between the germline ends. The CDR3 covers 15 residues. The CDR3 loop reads CASSLGQGLGTEAFF. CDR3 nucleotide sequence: TGCGCCAGCAGCTTGGGTCAGGGTTTGGGCACTGAAGCTTTCTTT.

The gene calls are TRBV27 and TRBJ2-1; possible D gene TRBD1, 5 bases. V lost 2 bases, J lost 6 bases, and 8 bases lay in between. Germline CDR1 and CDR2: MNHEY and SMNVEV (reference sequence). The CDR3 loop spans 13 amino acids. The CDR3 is CASSLGRVNEQFF. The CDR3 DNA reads TGTGCCAGCAGTTTAGGCAGGGTCAATGAGCAGTTCTTC.

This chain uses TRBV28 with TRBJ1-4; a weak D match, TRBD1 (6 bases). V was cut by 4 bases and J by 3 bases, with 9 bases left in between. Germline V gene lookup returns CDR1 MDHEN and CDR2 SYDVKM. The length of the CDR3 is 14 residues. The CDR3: CASSSGQPNEKLFF. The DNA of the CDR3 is TGTGCCAGCAGTTCAGGACAGCCTAATGAAAAACTGTTTTTT.

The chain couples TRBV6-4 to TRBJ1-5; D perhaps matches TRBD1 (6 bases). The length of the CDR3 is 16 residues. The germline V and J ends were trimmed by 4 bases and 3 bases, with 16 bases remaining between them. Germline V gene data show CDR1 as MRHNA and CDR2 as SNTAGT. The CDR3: CASSVLTTGHNQPQHF. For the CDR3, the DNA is TGTGCCAGCAGTGTCTTGACGACAGGACACAATCAGCCCCAGCATTTT.

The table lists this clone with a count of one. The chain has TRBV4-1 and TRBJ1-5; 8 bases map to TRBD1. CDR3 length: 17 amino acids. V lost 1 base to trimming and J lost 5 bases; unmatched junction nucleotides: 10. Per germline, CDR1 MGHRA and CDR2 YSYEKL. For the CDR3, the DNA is TGCGCCAGCAGCCAAGTAGCGGAGGGACAGGACTATCAGCCCCAGCATTTT. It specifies CASSQVAEGQDYQPQHF.

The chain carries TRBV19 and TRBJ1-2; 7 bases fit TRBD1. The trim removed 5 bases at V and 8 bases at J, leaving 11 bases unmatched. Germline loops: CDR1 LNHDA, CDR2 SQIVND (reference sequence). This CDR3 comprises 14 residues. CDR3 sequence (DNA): TGTGCCAGTAGTTTTGCAGGGGGTTTATTGGGCTACACCTTC. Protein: CASSFAGGLLGYTF.

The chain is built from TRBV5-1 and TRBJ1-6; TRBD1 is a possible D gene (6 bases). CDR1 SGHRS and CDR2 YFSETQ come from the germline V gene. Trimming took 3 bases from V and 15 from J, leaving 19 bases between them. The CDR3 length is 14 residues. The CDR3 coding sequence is TGCGCCAGCAGCTCGTCGCCCCAGGGGTACGGCCTCCACTTT. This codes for CASSSSPQGYGLHF. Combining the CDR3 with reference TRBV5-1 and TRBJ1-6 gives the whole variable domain KAGVTQTPRYLIKTRGQQVTLSCSPISGHRSVSWYQQTPGQGLQFLFEYFSETQRNKGNFPGRFSGRQFSNSRSEMNVSTLELGDSALYLCASSSSPQGYGLHFGNGTRLTVT.

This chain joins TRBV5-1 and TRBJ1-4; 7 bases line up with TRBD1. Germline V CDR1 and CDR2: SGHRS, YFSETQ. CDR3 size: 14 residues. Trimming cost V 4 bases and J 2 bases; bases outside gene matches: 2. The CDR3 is CASSQGQTNEKLFF. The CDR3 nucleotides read TGCGCCAGCAGCCAGGGACAGACTAATGAAAAACTGTTTTTT.

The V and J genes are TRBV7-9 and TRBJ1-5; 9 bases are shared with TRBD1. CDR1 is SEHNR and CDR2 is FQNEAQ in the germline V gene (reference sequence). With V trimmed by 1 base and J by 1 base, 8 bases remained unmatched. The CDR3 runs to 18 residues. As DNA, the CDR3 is TGTGCCAGCAGCTTAGGCCGGGACAGGGCCGGGAGCAATCAGCCCCAGCATTTT. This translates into CASSLGRDRAGSNQPQHF.

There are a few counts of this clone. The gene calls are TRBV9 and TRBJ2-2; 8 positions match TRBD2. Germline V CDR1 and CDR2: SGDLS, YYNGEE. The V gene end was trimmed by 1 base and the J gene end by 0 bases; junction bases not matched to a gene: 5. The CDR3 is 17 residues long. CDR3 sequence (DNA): TGTGCCAGCAGCGTACGGGGAGCGGGGGCGAACACCGGGGAGCTGTTTTTT. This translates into CASSVRGAGANTGELFF.

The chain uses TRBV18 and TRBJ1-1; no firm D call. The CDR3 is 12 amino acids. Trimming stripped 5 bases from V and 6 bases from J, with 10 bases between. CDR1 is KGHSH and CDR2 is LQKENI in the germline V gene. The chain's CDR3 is CASSTQNSEAFF. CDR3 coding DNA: TGTGCCAGCTCAACCCAGAATTCTGAAGCTTTCTTT.

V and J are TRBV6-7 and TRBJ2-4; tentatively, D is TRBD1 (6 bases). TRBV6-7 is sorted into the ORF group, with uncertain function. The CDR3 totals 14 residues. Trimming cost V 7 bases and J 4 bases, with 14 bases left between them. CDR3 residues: CASNGQSGKNIQYF. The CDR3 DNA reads TGTGCCAGCAACGGACAGTCCGGGAAAAACATTCAGTACTTC.

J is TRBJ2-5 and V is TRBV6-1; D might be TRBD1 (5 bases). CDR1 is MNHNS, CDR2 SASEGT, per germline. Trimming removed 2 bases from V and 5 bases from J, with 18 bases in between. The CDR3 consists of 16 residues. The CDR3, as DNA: TGTGCCAGCAGTGAATGGGTTTCTAGGGGCCAGGAGACCCAGTACTTC. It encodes CASSEWVSRGQETQYF.

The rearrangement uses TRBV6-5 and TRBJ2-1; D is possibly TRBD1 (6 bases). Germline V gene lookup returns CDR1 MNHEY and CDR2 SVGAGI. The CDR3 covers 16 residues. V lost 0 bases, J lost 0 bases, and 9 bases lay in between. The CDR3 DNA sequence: TGTGCCAGCAGTTACTCACAGGGCATCTCCTACAATGAGCAGTTCTTC. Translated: CASSYSQGISYNEQFF.

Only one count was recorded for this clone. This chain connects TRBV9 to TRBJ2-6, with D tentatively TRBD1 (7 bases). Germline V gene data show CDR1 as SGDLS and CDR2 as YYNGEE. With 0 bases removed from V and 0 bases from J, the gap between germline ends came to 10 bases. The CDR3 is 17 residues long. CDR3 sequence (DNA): TGTGCCAGCAGCGTAGGGCAGGGGGGCTCTGGGGCCAACGTCCTGACTTTC. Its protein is CASSVGQGGSGANVLTF. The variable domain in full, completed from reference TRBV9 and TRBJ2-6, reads DSGVTQTPKHLITATGQRVTLRCSPRSGDLSVYWYQQSLDQGLQFLIQYYNGEERAKGNILERFSAQQFPDLHSELNLSSLELGDSALYFCASSVGQGGSGANVLTFGAGSRLTVL.